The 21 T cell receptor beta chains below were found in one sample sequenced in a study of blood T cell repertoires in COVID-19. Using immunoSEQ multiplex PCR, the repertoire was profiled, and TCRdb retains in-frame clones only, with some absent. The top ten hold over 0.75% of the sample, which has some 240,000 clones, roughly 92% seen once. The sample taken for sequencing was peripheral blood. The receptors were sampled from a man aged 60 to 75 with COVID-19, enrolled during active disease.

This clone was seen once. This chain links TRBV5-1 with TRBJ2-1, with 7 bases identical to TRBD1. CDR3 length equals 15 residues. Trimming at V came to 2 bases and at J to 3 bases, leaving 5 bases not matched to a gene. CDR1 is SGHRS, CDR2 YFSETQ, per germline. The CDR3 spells CASSFGQAVYNEQFF. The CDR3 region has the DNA TGCGCCAGCAGCTTCGGACAGGCGGTCTACAATGAGCAGTTCTTC. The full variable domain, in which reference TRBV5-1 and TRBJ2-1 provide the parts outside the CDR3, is KAGVTQTPRYLIKTRGQQVTLSCSPISGHRSVSWYQQTPGQGLQFLFEYFSETQRNKGNFPGRFSGRQFSNSRSEMNVSTLELGDSALYLCASSFGQAVYNEQFFGPGTRLTVL.

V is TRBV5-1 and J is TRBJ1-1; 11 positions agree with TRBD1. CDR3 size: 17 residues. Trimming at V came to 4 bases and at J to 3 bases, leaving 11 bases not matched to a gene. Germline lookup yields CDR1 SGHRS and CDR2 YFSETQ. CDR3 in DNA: TGCGCCAGCAGCCCTGTCCCGGGACAGGGGGAGGACACTGAAGCTTTCTTT. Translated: CASSPVPGQGEDTEAFF.

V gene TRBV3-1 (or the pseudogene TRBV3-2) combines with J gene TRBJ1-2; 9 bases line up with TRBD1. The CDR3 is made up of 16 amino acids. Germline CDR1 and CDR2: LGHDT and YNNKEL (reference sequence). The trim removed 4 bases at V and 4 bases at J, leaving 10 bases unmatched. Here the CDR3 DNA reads TGTGCCAGCAGCCTATCCGGGACAGGGCCCCTCTATGGCTACACCTTC. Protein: CASSLSGTGPLYGYTF.

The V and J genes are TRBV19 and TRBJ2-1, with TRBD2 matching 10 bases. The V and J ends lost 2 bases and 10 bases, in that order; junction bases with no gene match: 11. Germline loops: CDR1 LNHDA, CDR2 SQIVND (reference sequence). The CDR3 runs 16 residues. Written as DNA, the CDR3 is TGTGCCAGTAGTATAACGACTAGCGGGTTTTTAAGCGAGCAGTTCTTC. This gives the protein CASSITTSGFLSEQFF.

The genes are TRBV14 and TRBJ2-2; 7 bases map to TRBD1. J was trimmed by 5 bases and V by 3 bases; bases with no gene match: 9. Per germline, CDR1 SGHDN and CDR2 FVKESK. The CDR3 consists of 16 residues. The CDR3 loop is CASSHGKGAGTGELFF. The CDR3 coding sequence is TGTGCCAGCAGCCACGGAAAGGGGGCCGGGACCGGGGAGCTGTTTTTT.

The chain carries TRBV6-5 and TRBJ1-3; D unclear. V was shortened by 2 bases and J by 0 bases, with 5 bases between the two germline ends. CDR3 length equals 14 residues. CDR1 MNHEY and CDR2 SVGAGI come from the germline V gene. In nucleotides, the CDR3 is TGTGCCAGCAGTTACAGACACTCTGGAAACACCATATATTTT. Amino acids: CASSYRHSGNTIYF.

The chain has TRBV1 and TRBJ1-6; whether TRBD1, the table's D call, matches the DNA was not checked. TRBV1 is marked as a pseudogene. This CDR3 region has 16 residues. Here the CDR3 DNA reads TGCACCAGCAGCCATGGGCCTTTCTCCTATAATTCACCCCTCCACTTT. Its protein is CTSSHGPFSYNSPLHF.

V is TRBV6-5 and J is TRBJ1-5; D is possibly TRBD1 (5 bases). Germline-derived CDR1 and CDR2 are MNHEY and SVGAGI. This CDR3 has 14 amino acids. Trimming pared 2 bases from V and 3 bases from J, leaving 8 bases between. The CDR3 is CASSYGGANQPQHF. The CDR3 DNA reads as TGTGCCAGCAGTTACGGAGGGGCCAATCAGCCCCAGCATTTT.

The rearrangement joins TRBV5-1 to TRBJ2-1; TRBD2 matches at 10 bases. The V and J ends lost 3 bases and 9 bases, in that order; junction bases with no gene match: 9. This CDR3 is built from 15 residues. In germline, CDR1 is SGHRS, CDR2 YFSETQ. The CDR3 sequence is CASSSTSGTSLEQFF. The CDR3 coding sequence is TGCGCCAGCAGCTCAACTAGCGGGACCTCTCTTGAGCAGTTCTTC.

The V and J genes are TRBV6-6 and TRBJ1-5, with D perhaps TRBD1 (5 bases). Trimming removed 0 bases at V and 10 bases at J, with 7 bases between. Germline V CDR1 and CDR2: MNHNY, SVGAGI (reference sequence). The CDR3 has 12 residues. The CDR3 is CASSYSDSPQHF. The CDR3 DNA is TGTGCCAGCAGTTACTCAGACAGTCCCCAGCATTTT.

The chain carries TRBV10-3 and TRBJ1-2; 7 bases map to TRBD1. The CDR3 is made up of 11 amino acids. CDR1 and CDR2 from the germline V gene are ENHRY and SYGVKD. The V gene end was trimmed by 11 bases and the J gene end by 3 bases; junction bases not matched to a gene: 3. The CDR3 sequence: CAFGTDYGYTF. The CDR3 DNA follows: TGTGCCTTCGGGACAGACTATGGCTACACCTTC.

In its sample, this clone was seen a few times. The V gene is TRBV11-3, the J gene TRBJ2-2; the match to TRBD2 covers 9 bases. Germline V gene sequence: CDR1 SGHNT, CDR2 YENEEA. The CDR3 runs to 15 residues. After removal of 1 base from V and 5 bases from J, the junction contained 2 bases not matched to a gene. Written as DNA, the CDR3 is TGTGCCAGCAGCTTAGGGACTAGCGAGACCGGGGAGCTGTTTTTT. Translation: CASSLGTSETGELFF. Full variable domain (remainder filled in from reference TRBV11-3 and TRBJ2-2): EAGVVQSPRYKIIEKKQPVAFWCNPISGHNTLYWYLQNLGQGPELLIRYENEEAVDDSQLPKDRFSAERLKGVDSTLKIQPAELGDSAVYLCASSLGTSETGELFFGEGSRLTVL.

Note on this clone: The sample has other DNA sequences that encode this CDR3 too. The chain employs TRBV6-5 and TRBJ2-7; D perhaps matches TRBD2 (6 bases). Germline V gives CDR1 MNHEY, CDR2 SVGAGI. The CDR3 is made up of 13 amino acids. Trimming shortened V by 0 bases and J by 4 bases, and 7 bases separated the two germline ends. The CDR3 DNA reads TGTGCCAGCAGTTACTCGGCGGGATACGAGCAGTACTTC. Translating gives CASSYSAGYEQYF.

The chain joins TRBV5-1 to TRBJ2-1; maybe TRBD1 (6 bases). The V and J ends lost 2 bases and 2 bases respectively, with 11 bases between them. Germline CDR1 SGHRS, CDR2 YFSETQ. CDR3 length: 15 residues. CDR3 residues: CASSFPRGPYNEQFF. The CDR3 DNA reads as TGCGCCAGCAGCTTCCCCAGGGGACCCTACAATGAGCAGTTCTTC. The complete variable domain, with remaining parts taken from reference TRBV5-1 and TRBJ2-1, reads KAGVTQTPRYLIKTRGQQVTLSCSPISGHRSVSWYQQTPGQGLQFLFEYFSETQRNKGNFPGRFSGRQFSNSRSEMNVSTLELGDSALYLCASSFPRGPYNEQFFGPGTRLTVL.

The CDR3 DNA sequence: TGTGCCACTAGCGCCGGGCCCAGCAATCAGCCCCAGCATTTT. It codes for CATSAGPSNQPQHF. This chain uses TRBV24-1 with TRBJ1-5; D not resolved. This CDR3 comprises 14 residues. CDR1 KGHDR and CDR2 SFDVKD come from the germline V gene. V was pared by 10 bases and J by 1 base, with 13 bases between.

The CDR3 DNA sequence: TGTGCCAGCAGTTCGACAGGACCCTATGGCTACACCTTC. It yields the protein CASSSTGPYGYTF. The J gene is TRBJ1-2, the V gene TRBV27; D is perhaps TRBD1 (6 bases). This CDR3 has 13 residues. Germline-derived CDR1 and CDR2 are MNHEY and SMNVEV (reference sequence). Trimming pared 4 bases from V and 4 bases from J, leaving 10 bases between.

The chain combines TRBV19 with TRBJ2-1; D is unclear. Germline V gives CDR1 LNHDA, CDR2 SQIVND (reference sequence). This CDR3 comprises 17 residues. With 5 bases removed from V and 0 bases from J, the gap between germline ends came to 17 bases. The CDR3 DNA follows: TGTGCCAGTAGTGTTCTCCGGGTCGTTACCTCCTACAATGAGCAGTTCTTC. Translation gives CASSVLRVVTSYNEQFF.

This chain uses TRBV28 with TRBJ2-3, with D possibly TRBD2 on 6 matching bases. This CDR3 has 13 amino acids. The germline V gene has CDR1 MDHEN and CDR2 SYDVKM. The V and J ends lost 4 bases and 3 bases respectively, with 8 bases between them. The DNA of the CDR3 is TGTGCCAGCAGTTCTAGCGAGACAGATACGCAGTATTTT. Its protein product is CASSSSETDTQYF.

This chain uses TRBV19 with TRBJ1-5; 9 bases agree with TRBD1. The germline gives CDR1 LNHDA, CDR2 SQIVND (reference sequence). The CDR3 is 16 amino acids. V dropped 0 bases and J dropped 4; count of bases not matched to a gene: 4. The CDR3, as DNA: TGTGCCAGTAGTATAGATCTCGACAGGGGGAATCAGCCCCAGCATTTT. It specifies CASSIDLDRGNQPQHF.

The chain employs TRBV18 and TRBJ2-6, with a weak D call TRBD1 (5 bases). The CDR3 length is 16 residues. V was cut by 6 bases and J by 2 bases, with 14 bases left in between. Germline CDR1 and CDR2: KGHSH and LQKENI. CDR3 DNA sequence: TGTGCCAGCTCTCTGCAGGGTTCTCCTGGGGCCAACGTCCTGACTTTC. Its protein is CASSLQGSPGANVLTF.

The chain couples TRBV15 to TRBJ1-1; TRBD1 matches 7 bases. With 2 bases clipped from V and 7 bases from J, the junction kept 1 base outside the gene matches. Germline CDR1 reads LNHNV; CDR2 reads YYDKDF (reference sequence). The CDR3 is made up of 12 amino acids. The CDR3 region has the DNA TGTGCCACCAGCAGAAGGGACAGTGAAGCTTTCTTT. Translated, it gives CATSRRDSEAFF.